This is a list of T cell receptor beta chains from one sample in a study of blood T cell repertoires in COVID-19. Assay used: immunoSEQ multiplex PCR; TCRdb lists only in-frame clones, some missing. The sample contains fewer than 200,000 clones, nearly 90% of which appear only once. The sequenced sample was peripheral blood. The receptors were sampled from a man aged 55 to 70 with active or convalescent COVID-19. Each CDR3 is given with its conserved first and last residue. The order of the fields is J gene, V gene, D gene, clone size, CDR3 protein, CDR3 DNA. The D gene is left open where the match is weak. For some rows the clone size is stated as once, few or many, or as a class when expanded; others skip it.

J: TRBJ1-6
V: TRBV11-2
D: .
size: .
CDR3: CASSLHRDSPLHF
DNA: TGTGCCAGCAGCTTACACAGGGATTCACCCCTCCACTTT

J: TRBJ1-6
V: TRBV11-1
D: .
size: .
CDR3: CASSLNRNSPLHF
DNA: TGTGCCAGCAGCTTGAACAGAAATTCACCCCTCCACTTT

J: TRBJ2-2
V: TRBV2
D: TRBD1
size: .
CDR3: CASIGTDNTGELFF
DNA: TGTGCCAGCATCGGGACAGACAACACCGGGGAGCTGTTTTTT

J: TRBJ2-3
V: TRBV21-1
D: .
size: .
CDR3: CASSKSRRDRDPDTQYF
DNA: TGTGCCAGCAGCAAAAGCAGACGGGACAGGGACCCAGATACGCAGTATTTT

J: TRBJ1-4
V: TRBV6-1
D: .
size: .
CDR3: CASSEATGFSNEKLFF
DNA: TGTGCCAGCAGTGAAGCAACAGGGTTCTCTAATGAAAAACTGTTTTTT

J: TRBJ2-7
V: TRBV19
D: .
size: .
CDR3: CASNSGGSGYEQYF
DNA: TGTGCCAGTAACTCCGGGGGTTCCGGGTACGAGCAGTACTTC

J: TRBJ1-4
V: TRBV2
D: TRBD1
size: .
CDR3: CASSVSSGQGKGKLFF
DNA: TGTGCCAGCAGTGTATCCTCGGGACAGGGAAAGGGAAAACTGTTTTTT

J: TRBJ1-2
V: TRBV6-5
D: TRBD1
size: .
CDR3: CASGQGTAFGGYTF
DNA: TGTGCCAGCGGACAAGGGACAGCCTTCGGCGGCTACACCTTC

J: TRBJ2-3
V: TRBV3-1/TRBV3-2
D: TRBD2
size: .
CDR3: CASSPMRAGGTTDTQYF
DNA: TGTGCCAGCAGCCCGATGAGGGCGGGGGGGACTACAGATACGCAGTATTTT

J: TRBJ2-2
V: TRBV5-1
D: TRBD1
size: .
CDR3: CASSLGTANTGELFF
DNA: TGCGCCAGCAGCTTAGGGACAGCGAACACCGGGGAGCTGTTTTTT

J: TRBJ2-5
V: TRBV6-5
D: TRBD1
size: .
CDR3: CASSYQMGQGRGTQYF
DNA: TGTGCCAGCAGTTACCAAATGGGACAGGGTCGGGGGACCCAGTACTTC

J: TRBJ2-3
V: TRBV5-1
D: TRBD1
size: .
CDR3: CASSSGQGRTDTQYF
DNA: TGCGCCAGCAGCTCCGGACAGGGGCGCACAGATACGCAGTATTTT

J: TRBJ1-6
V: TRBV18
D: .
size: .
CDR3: CASSLIENSPLHF
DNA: TGTGCCAGCTCACTCATAGAGAATTCACCCCTCCACTTT

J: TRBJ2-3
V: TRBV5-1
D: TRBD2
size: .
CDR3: CASSGGLAGYTDTQYF
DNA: TGCGCCAGCAGCGGGGGACTAGCGGGTTACACAGATACGCAGTATTTT

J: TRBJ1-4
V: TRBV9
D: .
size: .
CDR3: CASSAGAGRDEKLFF
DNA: TGTGCCAGCAGCGCAGGAGCAGGGAGGGATGAAAAACTGTTTTTT

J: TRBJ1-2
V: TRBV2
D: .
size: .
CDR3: CATKDLGGIYGYTF
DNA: TGTGCCACCAAAGACTTGGGAGGGATCTATGGCTACACCTTC

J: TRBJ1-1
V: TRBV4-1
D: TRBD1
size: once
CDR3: CASSQWTGSREAFF
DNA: TGCGCCAGCAGCCAGTGGACAGGTTCCCGTGAAGCTTTCTTT

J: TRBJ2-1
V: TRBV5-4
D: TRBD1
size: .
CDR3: CASSSDRGHEQFF
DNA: TGTGCCAGCAGCTCGGACAGGGGGCATGAGCAGTTCTTC

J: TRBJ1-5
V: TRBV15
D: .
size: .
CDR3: CATQVGGDQPQHF
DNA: TGTGCCACCCAGGTTGGGGGGGATCAGCCCCAGCATTTT

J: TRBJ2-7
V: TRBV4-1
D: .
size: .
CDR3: CASSQVGGSYEQYF
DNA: TGCGCCAGCAGCCAAGTAGGGGGCTCCTACGAGCAGTACTTC

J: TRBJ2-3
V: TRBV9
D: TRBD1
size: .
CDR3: CASSVPTGIGTDTQYF
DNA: TGTGCCAGCAGCGTTCCGACAGGGATTGGCACAGATACGCAGTATTTT

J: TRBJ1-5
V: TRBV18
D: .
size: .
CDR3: CASSSNGGNQPQHF
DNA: TGTGCCAGCTCATCGAACGGGGGGAATCAGCCCCAGCATTTT

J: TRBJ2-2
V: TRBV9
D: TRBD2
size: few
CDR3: CASSVDRLAKAGELFF
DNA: TGTGCCAGCAGCGTAGATCGACTAGCGAAAGCCGGGGAGCTGTTTTTT

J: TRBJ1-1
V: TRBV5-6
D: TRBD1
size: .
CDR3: CASSRRTGLNTEAFF
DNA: TGTGCCAGCAGCCGCCGGACAGGATTGAACACTGAAGCTTTCTTT

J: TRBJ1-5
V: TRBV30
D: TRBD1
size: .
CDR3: CAWAEDRNQPQHF
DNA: TGTGCCTGGGCAGAGGACAGGAATCAGCCCCAGCATTTT

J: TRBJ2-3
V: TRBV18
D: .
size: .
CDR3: CATARAGPKDTQYF
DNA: TGTGCCACGGCAAGGGCGGGCCCAAAGGATACGCAGTATTTT

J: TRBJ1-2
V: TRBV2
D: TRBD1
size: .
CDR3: CASSDGTGGGGYTF
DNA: TGTGCCAGCAGCGATGGGACAGGCGGGGGTGGCTACACCTTC

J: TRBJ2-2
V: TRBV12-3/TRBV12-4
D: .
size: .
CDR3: CASSLQNTGELFF
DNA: TGTGCCAGCAGTTTACAGAACACCGGGGAGCTGTTTTTT

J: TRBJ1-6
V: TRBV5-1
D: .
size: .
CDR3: CASSLYGERGSPLHF
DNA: TGCGCCAGCAGCTTGTACGGGGAGCGGGGTTCACCCCTCCACTTT

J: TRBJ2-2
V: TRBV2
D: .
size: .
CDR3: CASTPGLGNTGELFF
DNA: TGTGCCAGCACTCCTGGACTGGGAAACACCGGGGAGCTGTTTTTT

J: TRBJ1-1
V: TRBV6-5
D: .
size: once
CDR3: CASSPPGQNTEAFF
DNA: TGTGCCAGCAGTCCTCCGGGACAGAACACTGAAGCTTTCTTT

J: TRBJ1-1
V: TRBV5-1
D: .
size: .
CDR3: CASTPNRVNTEAFF
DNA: TGCGCCAGCACCCCAAACAGGGTTAACACTGAAGCTTTCTTT

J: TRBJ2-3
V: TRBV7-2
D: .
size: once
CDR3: CASRLTDTQYF
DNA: TGTGCCAGTCGTTTAACAGATACGCAGTATTTT

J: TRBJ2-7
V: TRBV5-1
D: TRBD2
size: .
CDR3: CASSLGTSGSYEQYF
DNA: TGCGCCAGCAGCTTGGGGACTAGCGGCTCCTACGAGCAGTACTTC

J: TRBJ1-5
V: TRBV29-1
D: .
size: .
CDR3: CSVLERHNQPQHF
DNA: TGCAGCGTCCTTGAGCGGCATAATCAGCCCCAGCATTTT

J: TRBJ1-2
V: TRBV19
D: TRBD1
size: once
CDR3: CASSTGTGRGYTF
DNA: TGTGCCAGTAGTACCGGGACAGGGAGGGGCTACACCTTC

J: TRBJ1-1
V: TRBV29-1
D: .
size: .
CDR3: CSVDHGTSRGAFF
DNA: TGCAGCGTCGACCATGGGACGTCGCGGGGGGCTTTCTTT

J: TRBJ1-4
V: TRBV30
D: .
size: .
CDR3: CAWSVGQRLFF
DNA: TGTGCCTGGAGTGTGGGGCAAAGGTTGTTTTTT

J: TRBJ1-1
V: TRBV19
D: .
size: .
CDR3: CASSMSGPTEAFF
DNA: TGTGCCAGTAGTATGAGCGGGCCCACTGAAGCTTTCTTT

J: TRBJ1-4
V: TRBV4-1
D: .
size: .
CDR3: CASSQDEAGSNEKLFF
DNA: TGCGCCAGCAGCCAAGATGAAGCAGGGTCTAATGAAAAACTGTTTTTT

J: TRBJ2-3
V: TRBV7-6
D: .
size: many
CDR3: CASSISGFSTDTQYF
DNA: TGTGCCAGCAGCATATCGGGGTTTAGCACAGATACGCAGTATTTT

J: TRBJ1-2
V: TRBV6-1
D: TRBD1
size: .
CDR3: CASSEAQGQGNGYTF
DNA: TGTGCCAGCAGTGAAGCTCAGGGACAGGGAAATGGCTACACCTTC

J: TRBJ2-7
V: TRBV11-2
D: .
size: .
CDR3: CASSSPAGRKFYEQYF
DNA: TGTGCCAGCAGCTCCCCGGCAGGGCGAAAGTTTTACGAGCAGTACTTC

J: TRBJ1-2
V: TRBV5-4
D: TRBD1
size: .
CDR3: CASSLWDRFDRDYGYTF
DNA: TGTGCCAGCAGCTTGTGGGACAGGTTCGATCGGGACTATGGCTACACCTTC

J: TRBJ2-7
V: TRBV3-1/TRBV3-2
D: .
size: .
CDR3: CASSPGSAPLSEQYF
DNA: TGTGCCAGCAGCCCCGGGAGTGCTCCATTAAGTGAGCAGTACTTC

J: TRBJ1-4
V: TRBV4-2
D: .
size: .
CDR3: CASSQGGVRGGEKLFF
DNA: TGTGCCAGCAGCCAAGGTGGCGTTAGGGGGGGCGAAAAACTGTTTTTT

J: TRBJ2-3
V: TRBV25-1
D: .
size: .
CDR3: CASRPRGGPSTDTQYF
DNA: TGTGCCAGCAGGCCGAGAGGAGGCCCTAGCACAGATACGCAGTATTTT

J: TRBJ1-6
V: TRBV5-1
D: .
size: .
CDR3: CASSPGEIHNSPLHF
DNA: TGCGCCAGCAGTCCAGGGGAAATCCATAATTCACCCCTCCACTTT

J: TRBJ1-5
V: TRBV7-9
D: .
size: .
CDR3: CASSQDTFGPQHF
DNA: TGTGCCAGCAGCCAGGACACCTTTGGGCCCCAGCATTTT

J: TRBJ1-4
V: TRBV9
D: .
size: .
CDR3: CASSVSQGNEKLFF
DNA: TGTGCCAGCAGCGTATCTCAGGGTAATGAAAAACTGTTTTTT

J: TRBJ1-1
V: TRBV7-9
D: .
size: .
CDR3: CASSSGLDGHTEAFF
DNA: TGTGCCAGCAGCTCCGGCCTAGACGGTCACACTGAAGCTTTCTTT

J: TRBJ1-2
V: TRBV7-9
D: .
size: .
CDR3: CASSLARVTGTSNYGYTF
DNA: TGTGCCAGCAGCTTAGCGAGGGTTACCGGTACCTCTAACTATGGCTACACCTTC

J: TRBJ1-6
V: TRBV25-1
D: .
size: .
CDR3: CASSKDTSSYNSPLHF
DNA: TGTGCCAGCAGCAAGGACACGAGCTCCTATAATTCACCCCTCCACTTT

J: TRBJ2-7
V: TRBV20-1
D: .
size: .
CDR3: CSANEQSLYEQYF
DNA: TGCAGTGCTAATGAACAGTCCCTCTACGAGCAGTACTTC

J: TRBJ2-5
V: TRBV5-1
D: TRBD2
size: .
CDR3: CASSAASGGGKTQYF
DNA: TGCGCCAGCAGCGCAGCTAGCGGGGGTGGGAAGACCCAGTACTTC

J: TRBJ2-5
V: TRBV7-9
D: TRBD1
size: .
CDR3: CASSTRDRGAETQYF
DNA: TGTGCCAGCAGCACTCGGGACAGGGGCGCGGAGACCCAGTACTTC

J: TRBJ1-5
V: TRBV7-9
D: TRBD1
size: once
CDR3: CASSKTGSNQPQHF
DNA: TGTGCCAGCAGCAAGACAGGGAGCAATCAGCCCCAGCATTTT

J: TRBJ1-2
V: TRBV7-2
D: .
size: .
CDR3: CASSFRDHYGYTF
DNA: TGTGCCAGCAGCTTCAGGGATCACTATGGCTACACCTTC

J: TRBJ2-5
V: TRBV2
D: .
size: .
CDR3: CASSESSTSQETQYF
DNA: TGTGCCAGCAGTGAATCTTCAACTTCTCAAGAGACCCAGTACTTC